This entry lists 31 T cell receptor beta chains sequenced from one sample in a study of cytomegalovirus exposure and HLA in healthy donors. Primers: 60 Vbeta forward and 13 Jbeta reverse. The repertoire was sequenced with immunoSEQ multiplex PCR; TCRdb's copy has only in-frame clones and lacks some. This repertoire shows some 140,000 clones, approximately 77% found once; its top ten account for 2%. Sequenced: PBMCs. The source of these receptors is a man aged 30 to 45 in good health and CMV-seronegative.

The CDR3 DNA sequence: TGTGCCAGCAGTCCCCTTCTTTTAGCGGGGTACAATGAGCAGTTCTTC. Residues: CASSPLLLAGYNEQFF. The rearrangement joins TRBV28 to TRBJ2-1; TRBD2 aligns across 8 bases. The CDR3 is 16 amino acids. The V gene end was trimmed by 5 bases and the J gene end by 4 bases; junction bases not matched to a gene: 10. Germline V lookup: CDR1 MDHEN, CDR2 SYDVKM.

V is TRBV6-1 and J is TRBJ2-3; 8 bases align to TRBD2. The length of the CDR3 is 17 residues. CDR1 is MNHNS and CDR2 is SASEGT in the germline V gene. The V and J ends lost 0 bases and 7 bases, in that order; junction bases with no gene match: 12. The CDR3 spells CASSEARSGRRKNTQYF. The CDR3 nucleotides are TGTGCCAGCAGTGAAGCGCGGAGCGGGAGACGGAAAAATACGCAGTATTTT.

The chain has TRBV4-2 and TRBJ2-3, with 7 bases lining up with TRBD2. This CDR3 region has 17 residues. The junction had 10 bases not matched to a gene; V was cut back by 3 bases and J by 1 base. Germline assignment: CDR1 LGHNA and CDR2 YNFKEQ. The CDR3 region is CASSQGDSTSGTDTQYF. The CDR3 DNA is TGTGCCAGCAGCCAGGGCGACAGTACTAGCGGCACAGATACGCAGTATTTT.

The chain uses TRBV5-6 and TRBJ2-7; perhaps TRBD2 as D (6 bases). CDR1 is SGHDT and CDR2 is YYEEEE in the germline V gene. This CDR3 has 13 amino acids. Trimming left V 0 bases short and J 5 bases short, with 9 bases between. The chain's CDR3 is CASSLGLANEQYF. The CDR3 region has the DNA TGTGCCAGCAGCTTGGGGCTAGCGAACGAGCAGTACTTC.

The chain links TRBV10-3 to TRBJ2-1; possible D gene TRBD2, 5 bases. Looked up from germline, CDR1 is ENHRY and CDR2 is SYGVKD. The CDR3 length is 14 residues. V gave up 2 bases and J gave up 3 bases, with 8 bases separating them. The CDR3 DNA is TGTGCCATCAGTGAGGACGGGGTCTACAATGAGCAGTTCTTC. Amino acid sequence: CAISEDGVYNEQFF.

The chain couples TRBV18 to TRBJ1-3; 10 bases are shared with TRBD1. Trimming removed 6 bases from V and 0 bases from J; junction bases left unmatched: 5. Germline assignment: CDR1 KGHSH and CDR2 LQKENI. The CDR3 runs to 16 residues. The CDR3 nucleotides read TGTGCCAGCTCGCCGGGACAGGGGTTCTCTGGAAACACCATATATTTT. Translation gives CASSPGQGFSGNTIYF.

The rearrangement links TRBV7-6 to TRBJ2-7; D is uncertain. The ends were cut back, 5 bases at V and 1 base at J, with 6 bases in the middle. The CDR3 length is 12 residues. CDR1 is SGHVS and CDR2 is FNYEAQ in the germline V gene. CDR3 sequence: CASSPNSYEQYF. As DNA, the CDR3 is TGTGCCAGCAGCCCCAATTCCTACGAGCAGTACTTC. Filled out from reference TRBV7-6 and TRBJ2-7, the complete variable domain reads GAGVSQSPRYKVTKRGQDVALRCDPISGHVSLYWYRQALGQGPEFLTYFNYEAQQDKSGLPNDRFSAERPEGSISTLTIQRTEQRDSAMYRCASSPNSYEQYFGPGTRLTVT.

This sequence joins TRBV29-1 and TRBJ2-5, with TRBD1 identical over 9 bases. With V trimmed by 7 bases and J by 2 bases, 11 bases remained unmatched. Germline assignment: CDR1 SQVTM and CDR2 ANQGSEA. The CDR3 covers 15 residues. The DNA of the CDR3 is TGCAGCGCTGACCTCCGGGACAGGGCGCAAGAGACCCAGTACTTC. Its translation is CSADLRDRAQETQYF.

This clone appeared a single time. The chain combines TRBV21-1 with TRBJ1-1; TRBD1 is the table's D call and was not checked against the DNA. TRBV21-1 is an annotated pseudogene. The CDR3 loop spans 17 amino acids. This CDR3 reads CASSKGKGGQRNTEAFF. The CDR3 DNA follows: TGTGCCAGCAGCAAAGGAAAGGGGGGACAGCGGAACACTGAAGCTTTCTTT.

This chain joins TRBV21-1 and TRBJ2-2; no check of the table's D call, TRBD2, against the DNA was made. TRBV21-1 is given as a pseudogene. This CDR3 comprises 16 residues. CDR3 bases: TGTGCCAGCAGCAAATTTGAGGGCCGTTGCGCCGGGGAGCTGTTTTTT. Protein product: CASSKFEGRCAGELFF.

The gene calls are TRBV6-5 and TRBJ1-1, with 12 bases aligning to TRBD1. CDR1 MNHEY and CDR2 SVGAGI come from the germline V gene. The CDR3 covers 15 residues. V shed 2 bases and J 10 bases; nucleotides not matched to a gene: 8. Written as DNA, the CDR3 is TGTGCCAGCAGTTACGCCGGGACAGGGGGCATGTTAGCTTTCTTT. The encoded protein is CASSYAGTGGMLAFF.

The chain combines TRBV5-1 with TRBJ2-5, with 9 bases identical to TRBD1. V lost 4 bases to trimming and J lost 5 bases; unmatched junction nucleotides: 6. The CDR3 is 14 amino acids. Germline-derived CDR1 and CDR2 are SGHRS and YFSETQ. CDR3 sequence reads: CASSDPGTGETQYF. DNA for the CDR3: TGCGCCAGCAGCGATCCCGGGACAGGGGAGACCCAGTACTTC.

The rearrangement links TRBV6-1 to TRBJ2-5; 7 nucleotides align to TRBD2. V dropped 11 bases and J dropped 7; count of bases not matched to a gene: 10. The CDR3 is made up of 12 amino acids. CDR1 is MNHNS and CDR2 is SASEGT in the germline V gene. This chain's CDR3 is CAALREAGTQYF. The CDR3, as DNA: TGTGCCGCGCTTCGGGAGGCGGGGACCCAGTACTTC.

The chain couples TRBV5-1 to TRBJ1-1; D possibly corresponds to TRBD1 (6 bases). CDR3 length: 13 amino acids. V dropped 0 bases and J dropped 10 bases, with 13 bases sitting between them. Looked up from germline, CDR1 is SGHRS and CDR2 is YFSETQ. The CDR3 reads CASSLASQGRAFF. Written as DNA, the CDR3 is TGCGCCAGCAGCTTGGCCTCACAGGGAAGAGCTTTCTTT.

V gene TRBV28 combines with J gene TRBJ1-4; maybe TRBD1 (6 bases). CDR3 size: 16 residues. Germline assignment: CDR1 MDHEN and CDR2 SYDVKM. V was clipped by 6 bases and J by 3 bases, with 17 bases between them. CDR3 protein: CASRKEGGGANEKLFF. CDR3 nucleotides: TGTGCCAGCAGGAAAGAGGGGGGGGGTGCTAATGAAAAACTGTTTTTT.

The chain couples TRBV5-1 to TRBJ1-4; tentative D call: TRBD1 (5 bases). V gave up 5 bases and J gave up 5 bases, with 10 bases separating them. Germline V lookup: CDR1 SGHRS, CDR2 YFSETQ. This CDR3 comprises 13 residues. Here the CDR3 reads CASRQGENEKLFF. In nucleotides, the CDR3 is TGCGCCAGCAGACAAGGGGAAAATGAAAAACTGTTTTTT.

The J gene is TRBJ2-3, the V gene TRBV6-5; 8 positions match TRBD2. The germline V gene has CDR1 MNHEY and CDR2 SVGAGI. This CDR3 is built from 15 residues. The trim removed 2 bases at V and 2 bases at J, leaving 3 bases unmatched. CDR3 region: CASSYLGLATDTQYF. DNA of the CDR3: TGTGCCAGCAGTTACCTTGGACTAGCCACAGATACGCAGTATTTT.

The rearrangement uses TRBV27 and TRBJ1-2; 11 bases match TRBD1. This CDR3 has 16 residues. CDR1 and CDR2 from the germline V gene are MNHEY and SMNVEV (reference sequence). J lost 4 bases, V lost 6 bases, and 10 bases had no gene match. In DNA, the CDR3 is TGTGCCAGCAGCACAACCGGGACAGGGGGAAGCTATGGCTACACCTTC. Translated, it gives CASSTTGTGGSYGYTF.

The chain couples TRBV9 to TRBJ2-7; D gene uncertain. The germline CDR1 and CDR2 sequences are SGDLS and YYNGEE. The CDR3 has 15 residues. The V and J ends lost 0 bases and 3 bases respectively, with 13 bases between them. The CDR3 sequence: CASSVDTGQIYEQYF. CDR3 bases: TGTGCCAGCAGCGTAGATACGGGTCAGATCTACGAGCAGTACTTC.

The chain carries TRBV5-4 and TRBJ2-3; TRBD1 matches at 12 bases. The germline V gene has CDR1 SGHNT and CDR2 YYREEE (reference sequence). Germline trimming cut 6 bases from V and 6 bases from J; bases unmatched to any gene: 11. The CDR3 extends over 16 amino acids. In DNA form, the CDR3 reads TGTGCCAGCACCGACTCAGGGACAGGGGGCGCGGATACGCAGTATTTT. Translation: CASTDSGTGGADTQYF. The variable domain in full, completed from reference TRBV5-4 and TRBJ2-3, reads ETGVTQSPTHLIKTRGQQVTLRCSSQSGHNTVSWYQQALGQGPQFIFQYYREEENGRGNFPPRFSGLQFPNYSSELNVNALELDDSALYLCASTDSGTGGADTQYFGPGTRLTVL.

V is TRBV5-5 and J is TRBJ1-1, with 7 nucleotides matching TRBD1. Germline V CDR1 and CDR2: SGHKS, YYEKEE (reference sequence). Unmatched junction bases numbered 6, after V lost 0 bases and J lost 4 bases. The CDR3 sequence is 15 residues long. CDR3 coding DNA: TGTGCCAGCAGCTTGGGGGACAGCCTGGGCACTGAAGCTTTCTTT. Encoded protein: CASSLGDSLGTEAFF.

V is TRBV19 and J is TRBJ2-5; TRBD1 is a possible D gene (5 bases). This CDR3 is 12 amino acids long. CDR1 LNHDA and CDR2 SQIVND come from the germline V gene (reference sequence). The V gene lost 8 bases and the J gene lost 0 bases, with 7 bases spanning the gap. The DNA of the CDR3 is TGTGCCAGTTCGACAGACCAAGAGACCCAGTACTTC. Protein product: CASSTDQETQYF. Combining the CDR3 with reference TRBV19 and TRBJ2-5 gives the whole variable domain DGGITQSPKYLFRKEGQNVTLSCEQNLNHDAMYWYRQDPGQGLRLIYYSQIVNDFQKGDIAEGYSVSREKKESFPLTVTSAQKNPTAFYLCASSTDQETQYFGPGTRLLVL.

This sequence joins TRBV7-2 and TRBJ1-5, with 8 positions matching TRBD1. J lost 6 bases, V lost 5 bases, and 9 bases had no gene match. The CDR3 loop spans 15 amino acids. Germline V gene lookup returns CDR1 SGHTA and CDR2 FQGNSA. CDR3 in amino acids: CASSPYSGGSQPQHF. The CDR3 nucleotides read TGTGCCAGCAGCCCATATTCAGGGGGCAGTCAGCCCCAGCATTTT.

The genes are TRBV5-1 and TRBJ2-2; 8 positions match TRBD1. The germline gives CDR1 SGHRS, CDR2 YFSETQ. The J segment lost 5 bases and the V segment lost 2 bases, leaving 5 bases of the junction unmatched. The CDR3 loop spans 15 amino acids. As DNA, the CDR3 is TGCGCCAGCAGCTTTACAGGGGGAGAGACCGGGGAGCTGTTTTTT. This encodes CASSFTGGETGELFF. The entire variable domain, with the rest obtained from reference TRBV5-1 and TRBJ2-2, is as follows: KAGVTQTPRYLIKTRGQQVTLSCSPISGHRSVSWYQQTPGQGLQFLFEYFSETQRNKGNFPGRFSGRQFSNSRSEMNVSTLELGDSALYLCASSFTGGETGELFFGEGSRLTVL.

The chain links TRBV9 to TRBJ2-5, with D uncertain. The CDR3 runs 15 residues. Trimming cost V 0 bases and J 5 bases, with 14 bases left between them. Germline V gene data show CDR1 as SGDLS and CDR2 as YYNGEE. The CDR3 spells CASSVGLVGWETQYF. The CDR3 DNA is TGTGCCAGCAGCGTAGGGCTAGTAGGATGGGAGACCCAGTACTTC.

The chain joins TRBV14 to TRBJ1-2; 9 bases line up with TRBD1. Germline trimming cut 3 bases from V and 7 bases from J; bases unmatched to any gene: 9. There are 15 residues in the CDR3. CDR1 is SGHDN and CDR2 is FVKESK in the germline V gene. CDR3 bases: TGTGCCAGCAGCCAGTCGCTTACAGGGGGCAGTGGCTACACCTTC. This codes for CASSQSLTGGSGYTF.

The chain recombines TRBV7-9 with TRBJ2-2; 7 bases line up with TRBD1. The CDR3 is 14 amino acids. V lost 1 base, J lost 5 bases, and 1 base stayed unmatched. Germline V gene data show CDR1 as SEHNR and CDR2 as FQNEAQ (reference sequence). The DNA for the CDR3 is TGTGCCAGCAGCTTAGGGACAGGAACCGGGGAGCTGTTTTTT. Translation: CASSLGTGTGELFF.

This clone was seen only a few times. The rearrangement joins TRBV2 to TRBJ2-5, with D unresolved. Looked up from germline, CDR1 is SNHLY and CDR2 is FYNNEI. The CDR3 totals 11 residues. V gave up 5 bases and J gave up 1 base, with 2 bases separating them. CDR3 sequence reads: CASSLQETQYF. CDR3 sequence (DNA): TGTGCCAGCAGTCTCCAAGAGACCCAGTACTTC. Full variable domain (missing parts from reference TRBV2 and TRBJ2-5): EPEVTQTPSHQVTQMGQEVILRCVPISNHLYFYWYRQILGQKVEFLVSFYNNEISEKSEIFDDQFSVERPDGSNFTLKIRSTKLEDSAMYFCASSLQETQYFGPGTRLLVL.

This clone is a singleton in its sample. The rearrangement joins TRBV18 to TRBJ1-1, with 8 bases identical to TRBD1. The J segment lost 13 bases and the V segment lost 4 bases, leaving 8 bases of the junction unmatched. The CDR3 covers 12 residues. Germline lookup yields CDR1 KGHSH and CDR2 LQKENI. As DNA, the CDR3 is TGTGCCAGCTCACTACGACAGGGGATCGTTTTCTTT. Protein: CASSLRQGIVFF.

The CDR3 reads CASSLYRENTEAFF. The DNA of the CDR3 is TGTGCCAGCAGTTTATACCGAGAGAACACTGAAGCTTTCTTT. The gene calls are TRBV27 and TRBJ1-1; D unresolved. The CDR3 is made up of 14 amino acids. Germline V lookup: CDR1 MNHEY, CDR2 SMNVEV (reference sequence). The V gene lost 1 base and the J gene lost 1 base, with 7 bases spanning the gap.

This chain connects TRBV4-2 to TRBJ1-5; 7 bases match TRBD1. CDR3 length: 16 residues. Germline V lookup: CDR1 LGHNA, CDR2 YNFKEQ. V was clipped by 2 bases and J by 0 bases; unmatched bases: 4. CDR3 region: CASSQLGTDSNQPQHF. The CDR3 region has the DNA TGTGCCAGCAGCCAACTTGGGACAGATAGCAATCAGCCCCAGCATTTT.